This T cell receptor (beta chain) was captured by sequencing in a study of control samples from healthy donors and cancer patients. TCRdb's copy holds only in-frame clones and misses some; the assay was immunoSEQ multiplex PCR. The sample lists about 40,000 clones; 80% to 95% were seen once. The specimen was blood. The TCR was taken from a woman between 45 and 65 years old in good health.

In DNA form, the CDR3 reads TGTGCCAGCAGTTTAGGGCACCTTAGCAATCAGCCCCAGCATTTT. Translated: CASSLGHLSNQPQHF. This chain uses TRBV27 with TRBJ1-5; no firm D call. Germline CDR1 and CDR2: MNHEY and SMNVEV (reference sequence). The CDR3 is 15 amino acids. The V end lost 2 bases, the J end lost 0 bases, and 8 bases lay between the germline ends.